This record covers a single T cell receptor beta chain. The sample originates from a study of cytomegalovirus exposure and HLA in healthy donors. PCR amplification relied on 60 Vbeta primers (plus 13 Jbeta primers). TCRdb keeps only in-frame clones here, not all; method: immunoSEQ multiplex PCR. The table records about 160,000 clones, about three quarters of them present only once. This TCR came from a woman between 40 and 55 years old in good health and CMV-seropositive. The sequencing input was PBMCs.

The CDR3 reads CASSHLRTGLPEAFF. In DNA form, the CDR3 reads TGTGCCAGCAGTCACCTTAGGACAGGGCTCCCCGAAGCTTTCTTT. V and J are TRBV6-1 and TRBJ1-1, with 8 bases identical to TRBD1. The CDR3 consists of 15 residues. V shed 5 bases, J shed 8 bases, and the junction held 13 bases outside the gene matches. From germline, CDR1 is MNHNS and CDR2 SASEGT.